The 8 T cell receptor beta chains below all came from one sample that was sequenced in a study of vaccination effects on CD4 cells after COVID-19. With the ViraFEST assay, the study expanded antigen-specific CD4+ T cells using viral peptide pools, then sequenced them. Isolating CD4+ T cells followed more than 9 days of culture. Vaccine recipients lacked prior SARS-CoV-2 infection and had negative nucleocapsid antibodies. Measured with immunoSEQ multiplex PCR; TCRdb has only the in-frame clones, and not every one. The repertoire includes around 63,000 clones, 60% to 80% of them detected once, and 3% to 4% sits in the top ten. These receptors have no identified antigens. Here the sequenced sample was CD4+ T cells from PBMCs cultured with HCoV-OC43 spike peptides, taken before COVID-19 vaccination. Subset reported: HCoV-OC43 spike overlapping peptide pool stimulation. The source is a human donor who received a COVID-19 vaccine.

The sample holds one count of this clone. CDR3 sequence (DNA): TGTGCCAGCAGTTCCGGGCCCTCCTATGGCTACACCTTC. It is translated as CASSSGPSYGYTF. The V call is TRBV27, the J call TRBJ1-2; D is unresolved. Germline V CDR1 and CDR2: MNHEY, SMNVEV (reference sequence). This CDR3 has 13 residues. V was clipped by 4 bases and J by 4 bases, with 10 bases between them.

CDR3 protein: CASRGGTDVAKNIQYF. The CDR3 region has the DNA TGCGCCAGTCGGGGGGGGACAGACGTAGCCAAAAACATTCAGTACTTC. The chain couples TRBV5-1 to TRBJ2-4; TRBD2 is a possible D gene (8 bases). Germline CDR1 reads SGHRS; CDR2 reads YFSETQ. Trimming removed 8 bases at V and 0 bases at J, with 18 bases between. This CDR3 has 16 residues.

This clone was seen more than once but under ten times. CDR3 sequence reads: CAGASGGSNQPQHF. The CDR3 DNA follows: TGTGCCGGTGCGTCTGGGGGCAGCAATCAGCCCCAGCATTTT. The chain employs TRBV6-6 and TRBJ1-5; TRBD1 is a possible D gene (6 bases). This CDR3 comprises 14 residues. Germline V gene lookup returns CDR1 MNHNY and CDR2 SVGAGI (reference sequence). Trimming left V 11 bases short and J 1 base short, with 15 bases between.

This chain connects TRBV10-3 to TRBJ1-5; TRBD1 is a possible D gene (5 bases). V shed 4 bases and J shed 7 bases, with 14 bases lying between them. Germline-derived CDR1 and CDR2 are ENHRY and SYGVKD. The CDR3 sequence is 14 residues long. CDR3 sequence reads: CAISAGTGTQPQHF. The CDR3 DNA sequence: TGTGCCATCAGTGCAGGAACGGGGACCCAGCCCCAGCATTTT.

The chain recombines TRBV24-1 with TRBJ2-3, with a possible D match to TRBD1 (6 bases). Trimming shortened V by 6 bases and J by 7 bases, and 22 bases separated the two germline ends. The CDR3 has 16 residues. CDR1 KGHDR and CDR2 SFDVKD come from the germline V gene. In DNA form, the CDR3 reads TGTGCCACCAGTCCTTCCCCCCAGGGGTCTGAGAATACGCAGTATTTT. The encoded protein is CATSPSPQGSENTQYF.

The CDR3 nucleotides are TGTGCTAGTGGTTTGCTATTGGGTACGGATACGCAGTATTTT. Its translation: CASGLLLGTDTQYF. The chain links TRBV12-5 to TRBJ2-3; D is unclear. Germline loops: CDR1 LGHNT, CDR2 FRNRAP. With 2 bases removed from V and 6 bases from J, the gap between germline ends came to 12 bases. This CDR3 has 14 residues.

The V gene is TRBV11-2, the J gene TRBJ2-3, with TRBD1 identical over 7 bases. Germline V gives CDR1 SGHAT, CDR2 FQNNGV. The CDR3 loop spans 15 amino acids. Trimming removed 5 bases from V and 3 bases from J; junction bases left unmatched: 8. CDR3 region: CASSRAEQGTDTQYF. Written as DNA, the CDR3 is TGTGCCAGCAGCCGCGCGGAACAGGGGACAGATACGCAGTATTTT.

The chain carries TRBV29-1 and TRBJ2-5; 7 bases match TRBD1. CDR3 length equals 13 residues. From germline, CDR1 is SQVTM and CDR2 ANQGSEA. V gave up 7 bases and J gave up 5 bases; unmatched junction bases: 10. CDR3 amino acids: CSAYRGHGETQYF. CDR3 coding DNA: TGCAGCGCCTACAGGGGTCACGGGGAGACCCAGTACTTC.